This TCR beta chain stems from a study of immune characterization of retroperitoneal liposarcoma. The CDR3 is 15 residues long. V was clipped by 7 bases and J by 13 bases, with 25 bases between them. Germline V gives CDR1 KGHDR, CDR2 SFDVKD. Using its own MiXCR run on the PCR reads, TCRdb lists one record per CDR3 protein. Among about 9,500 distinct CDR3 sequences listed, 25% to 35% were seen once. The material sequenced was tumor tissue. The TCR was taken from a male donor with retroperitoneal liposarcoma. The rearrangement links TRBV24-1 to TRBJ2-1; D unclear. The CDR3 here is CATSGTPPVQETQFF. The CDR3 coding sequence is TGTGCCACCAGCGGCACCCCACCCGTCCAAGAGACCCAGTTCTTC.